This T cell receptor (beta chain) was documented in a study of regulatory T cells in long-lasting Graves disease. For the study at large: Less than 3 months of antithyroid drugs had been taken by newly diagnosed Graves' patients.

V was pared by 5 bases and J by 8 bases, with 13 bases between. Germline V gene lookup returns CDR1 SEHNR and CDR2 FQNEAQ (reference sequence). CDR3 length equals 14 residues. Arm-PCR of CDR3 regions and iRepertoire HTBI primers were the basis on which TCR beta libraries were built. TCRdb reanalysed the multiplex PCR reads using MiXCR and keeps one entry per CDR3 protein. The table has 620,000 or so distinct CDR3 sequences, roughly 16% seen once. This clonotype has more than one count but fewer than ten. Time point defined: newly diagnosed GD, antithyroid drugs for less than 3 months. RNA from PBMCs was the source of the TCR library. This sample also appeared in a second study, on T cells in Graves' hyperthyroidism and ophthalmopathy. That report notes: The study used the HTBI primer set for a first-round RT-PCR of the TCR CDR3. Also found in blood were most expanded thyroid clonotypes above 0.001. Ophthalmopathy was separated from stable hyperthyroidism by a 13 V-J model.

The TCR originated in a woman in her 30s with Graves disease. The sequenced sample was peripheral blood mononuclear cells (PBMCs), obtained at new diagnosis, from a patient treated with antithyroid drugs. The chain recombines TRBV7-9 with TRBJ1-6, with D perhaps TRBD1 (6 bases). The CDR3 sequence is CASSPGQLDSPLHF. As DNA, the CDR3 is TGTGCCAGCAGCCCCGGACAGTTGGATTCACCCCTCCACTTT.